A selection of T cell receptor beta chains follows, all from one sample in a study of T cells in Graves' hyperthyroidism and ophthalmopathy. MiXCR, applied by TCRdb to the multiplex PCR reads, yields one record per CDR3 protein. The table lists approximately 200,000 distinct CDR3 sequences, 15% to 20% of them singletons, with around two fifths in the top ten. The sample taken for sequencing was blood. Every receptor here comes from a man between 35 and 55 years old with Graves' hyperthyroidism. The CDR3 runs from the conserved cysteine through the conserved F or W. The D gene is left open where the match is weak. Clone size is given for some rows only: seen once, a few or many times, or a class if the clone is expanded.

j_call v_call clone_size d_call cdr3_nt cdr3_aa
TRBJ1-1 TRBV6-1 NA NA TGTGCCAGCAGTTCGGGGAGTCGGGAAGCTGAAGCTTTCTTT CASSSGSREAEAFF
TRBJ1-1 TRBV20-1 many NA TGCAGTGCAAAAGGGGGGACCACTGAAGCTTTCTTT CSAKGGTTEAFF
TRBJ1-1 TRBV7-3 once NA TGTGCCAGCAGTACTCCCAGGGCTTCGAACACTGAAGCTTTCTTT CASSTPRASNTEAFF
TRBJ2-7 TRBV20-1 many TRBD2 TGCAGTGCTAGGGCTAGCGGGAGCTACGAGCAGTACTTC CSARASGSYEQYF
TRBJ2-7 TRBV27 many NA TGTGCCAGCAGTTTACGGGACGCCGCCTACGAGCAGTACTTC CASSLRDAAYEQYF
TRBJ2-1 TRBV19 NA TRBD1 TGTGCCAGTAAGCTGGGACAGGGAAACCACAATGAGCAGTTCTTC CASKLGQGNHNEQFF
TRBJ1-6 TRBV2 many NA TGTGCCAGCAGTGTTAGACAGGCTTCCTATAATTCACCCCTCCACTTT CASSVRQASYNSPLHF
TRBJ2-1 TRBV27 many NA TGTGCCAGCAGTCGCGGGACAGTATACAATGAGCAGTTCTTC CASSRGTVYNEQFF
TRBJ1-6 TRBV12-3/TRBV12-4 many NA TGTGCCAGCAGCTCCGGGACACCTCATTCACCCCTCCACTTT CASSSGTPHSPLHF
TRBJ2-1 TRBV14 NA NA TGTGCCAGCAGCCAAGGGTCCGTTAGGGGGTTCAATGAGCAGTTCTTC CASSQGSVRGFNEQFF
TRBJ2-5 TRBV5-4 NA TRBD2 TGTGCCAGCAGTCCTAGCGGAACGTACCAAGAGACCCAGTACTTC CASSPSGTYQETQYF
TRBJ2-2 TRBV24-1 few NA TGTGCCACCAGTGACCCCAGGGGCGCGAACACCGGGGAGCTGGTTTTT CATSDPRGANTGELVF
TRBJ2-1 TRBV10-3 NA TRBD2 TGTGCCATCAGTTGGTCCGGTAGCGGGGTCTACAATGAGCAGTTCTTC CAISWSGSGVYNEQFF
TRBJ1-4 TRBV6-2/TRBV6-3 few TRBD1 TGTGCCCCCACAGGGGCCCCAACTAATGAAAAACTGTTTTTT CAPTGAPTNEKLFF
TRBJ2-1 TRBV11-2 many NA TGTGCCAGCAGCTTCCCGTGGGGCCGGAGCAATGAGCAGTTCTTC CASSFPWGRSNEQFF
TRBJ2-2 TRBV11-2 many TRBD2 TGTGCCAGCAGCTCCCCCAGAACCCCAGCGGGGGGGCCGTTTCCCACCGGGGAGCTGTTTTTT CASSSPRTPAGGPFPTGELFF
TRBJ2-1 TRBV5-8 many NA TGTGCCAGCAGCTTGGATGGGACAAGCTACAATGAGCAGTTCTTC CASSLDGTSYNEQFF
TRBJ2-1 TRBV20-1 NA TRBD2 TGCAGTGCTCCTAGACTAGCGGGAGGTTACAATGAGCAGTTCTTC CSAPRLAGGYNEQFF
TRBJ2-5 TRBV11-2 many NA TGTGCCAGCAGCTCGGACCAACTAGAGACCCAGTACTTC CASSSDQLETQYF
TRBJ2-1 TRBV24-1 many NA TGTGCCACCAGTGATTCAGTGGTTTGGAATGAGCAGTTCTTC CATSDSVVWNEQFF
TRBJ1-1 TRBV9 many TRBD1 TGTGCCAGCAGCGCCGGACAGGGAATGAACACTGAAGCTTTCTTT CASSAGQGMNTEAFF
TRBJ2-2 TRBV5-8 many NA TGTGCCAGCAGTTCTTACATATCGAACACCGGGGAGCTGTTTTTT CASSSYISNTGELFF
TRBJ2-1 TRBV19 NA TRBD2 TGTGCCAGTAGTATAGATAACGGGGGGGCAAACAATGAGCAGTTCTTC CASSIDNGGANNEQFF
TRBJ1-1 TRBV2 many TRBD1 TGTGCCAGCAAGGGACAGGGAGGAACTGAAGCTTTCTTT CASKGQGGTEAFF
TRBJ1-5 TRBV2 many NA TGTGCCAGCAGTGAAGCGACCCCAGGGCGTAGCAATCAGCCCCAGCATTTT CASSEATPGRSNQPQHF
TRBJ2-1 TRBV7-2 many TRBD2 TGTGCCAGCAGCCGGACTAGCGGGGGGTCGCGCAATGAGCAGTTCTTC CASSRTSGGSRNEQFF
TRBJ1-5 TRBV6-2/TRBV6-3 few NA TGTGCCAGCAGTCTGACAGGTGAGAGCGAGCCCCAGCATTTT CASSLTGESEPQHF
TRBJ2-1 TRBV19 few NA TGTGCCAGTAGTCCGCGACTAGATTACAATGAGCAGTTCTTC CASSPRLDYNEQFF
TRBJ1-1 TRBV20-1 many NA TGCAGTGCAAACGGGCGAACACCTGGGGCTTTCTTT CSANGRTPGAFF
TRBJ1-5 TRBV30 many NA TGTGCCTGGGGCACAGGGTTAGGGCCCCAGCATTTT CAWGTGLGPQHF
TRBJ2-3 TRBV30 NA NA TGTGCCTGGGCCCGACGGGGGAACACAGATACGCAGTATTTT CAWARRGNTDTQYF
TRBJ1-1 TRBV20-1 many NA TGCAGTGCTCCGCCAACAGGCTGGACTGAAGCTTTCTTT CSAPPTGWTEAFF
TRBJ2-5 TRBV11-2 many NA TGTGCCAGCAGCTTAGATCTTTGGACAGAGGGAGAGACCCAGTACTTC CASSLDLWTEGETQYF
TRBJ2-7 TRBV9 many NA TGTGCCAGCAGCAAAAATGCGGTGGGTCCCTACGAGCAGTACTTC CASSKNAVGPYEQYF
TRBJ2-1 TRBV3-1 many NA TGTGCCAGCAGCCGCCCCGGACTACCCTACAATGAGCAGTTCTTC CASSRPGLPYNEQFF
TRBJ2-2 TRBV30 NA TRBD1 TGTGCCTGGAGCGGCACACCGGGACAGGGGGTGGGGGAGCTGTTTTTT CAWSGTPGQGVGELFF
TRBJ1-2 TRBV12-3/TRBV12-4 many NA TGTGCCAGCAGCCCAAGACAGGATCTTTATGGCTACACCTTC CASSPRQDLYGYTF